This TCR beta chain was observed in a study of T cell responses to AZD1222 COVID-19 vaccine. TCRdb keeps only in-frame clones here, not all; method: immunoSEQ multiplex PCR. Here the sample spans about 150,000 clones, approximately 89% being singletons. Per germline, CDR1 SGHAT and CDR2 FQNNGV. The V gene lost 5 bases and the J gene lost 0 bases, with 11 bases spanning the gap. The CDR3 contains 15 residues. This sample comprised peripheral blood, obtained 28 days after the second AZD1222 dose. The rearrangement joins TRBV11-2 to TRBJ2-1; maybe TRBD2 (5 bases). The sequence derives from an adult who received the AZD1222 COVID-19 vaccine. The CDR3 spells CASSASYSSYNEQFF. The DNA of the CDR3 is TGTGCCAGCAGCGCTAGCTATAGCTCCTACAATGAGCAGTTCTTC. Supplemented by reference TRBV11-2 and TRBJ2-1, the full variable domain reads EAGVAQSPRYKIIEKRQSVAFWCNPISGHATLYWYQQILGQGPKLLIQFQNNGVVDDSQLPKDRFSAERLKGVDSTLKIQPAKLEDSAVYLCASSASYSSYNEQFFGPGTRLTVL.